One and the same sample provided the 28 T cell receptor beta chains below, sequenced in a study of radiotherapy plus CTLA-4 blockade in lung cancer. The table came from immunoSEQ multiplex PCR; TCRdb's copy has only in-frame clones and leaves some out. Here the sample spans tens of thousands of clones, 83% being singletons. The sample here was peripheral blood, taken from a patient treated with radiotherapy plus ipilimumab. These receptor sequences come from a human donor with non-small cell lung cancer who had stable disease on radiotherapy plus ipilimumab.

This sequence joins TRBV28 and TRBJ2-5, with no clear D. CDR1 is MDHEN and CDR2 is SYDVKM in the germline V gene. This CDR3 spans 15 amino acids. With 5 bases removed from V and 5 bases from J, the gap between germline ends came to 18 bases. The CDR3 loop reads CASSLAWRGSETQYF. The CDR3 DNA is TGTGCCAGCAGTCTGGCATGGCGCGGTTCGGAGACCCAGTACTTC.

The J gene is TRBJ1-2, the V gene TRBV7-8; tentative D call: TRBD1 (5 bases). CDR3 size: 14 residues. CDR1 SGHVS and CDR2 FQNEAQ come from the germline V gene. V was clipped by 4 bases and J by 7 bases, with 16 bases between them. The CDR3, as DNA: TGTGCCAGCAGCTCCAGGGTGGGTTTGAGTGGCTACACCTTC. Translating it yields CASSSRVGLSGYTF.

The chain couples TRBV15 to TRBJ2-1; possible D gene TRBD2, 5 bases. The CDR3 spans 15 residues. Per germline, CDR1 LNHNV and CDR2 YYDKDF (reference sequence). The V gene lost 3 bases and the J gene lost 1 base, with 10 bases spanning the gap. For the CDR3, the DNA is TGTGCCACCAGCAGTACGGGGTCGTCCTACAATGAGCAGTTCTTC. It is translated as CATSSTGSSYNEQFF.

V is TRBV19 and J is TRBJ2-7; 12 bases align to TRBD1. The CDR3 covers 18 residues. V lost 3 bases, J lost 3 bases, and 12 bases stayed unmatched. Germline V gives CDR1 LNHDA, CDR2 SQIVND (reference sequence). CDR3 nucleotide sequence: TGTGCCAGTAGTATTGGTCCGATCGGGACAGGGGGCTTCTACGAGCAGTACTTC. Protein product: CASSIGPIGTGGFYEQYF. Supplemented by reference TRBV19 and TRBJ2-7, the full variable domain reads DGGITQSPKYLFRKEGQNVTLSCEQNLNHDAMYWYRQDPGQGLRLIYYSQIVNDFQKGDIAEGYSVSREKKESFPLTVTSAQKNPTAFYLCASSIGPIGTGGFYEQYFGPGTRLTVT.

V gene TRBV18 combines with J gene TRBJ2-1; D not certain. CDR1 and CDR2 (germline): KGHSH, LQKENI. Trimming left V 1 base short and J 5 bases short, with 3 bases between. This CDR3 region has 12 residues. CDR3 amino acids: CASSPRDNEQFF. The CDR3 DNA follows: TGTGCCAGCTCACCACGGGACAATGAGCAGTTCTTC.

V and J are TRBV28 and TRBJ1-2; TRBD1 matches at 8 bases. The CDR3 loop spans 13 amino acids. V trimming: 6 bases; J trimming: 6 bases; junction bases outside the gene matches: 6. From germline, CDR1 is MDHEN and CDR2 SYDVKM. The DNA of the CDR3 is TGTGCCAGCAGACTAGACAGGGGCCATGGCTACACCTTC. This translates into CASRLDRGHGYTF.

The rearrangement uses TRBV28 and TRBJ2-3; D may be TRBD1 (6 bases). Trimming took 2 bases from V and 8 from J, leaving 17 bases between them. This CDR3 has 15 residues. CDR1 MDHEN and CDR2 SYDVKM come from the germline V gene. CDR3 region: CASSLQARGGSTQYF. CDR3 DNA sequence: TGTGCCAGCAGTTTACAGGCCAGGGGTGGGAGTACGCAGTATTTT.

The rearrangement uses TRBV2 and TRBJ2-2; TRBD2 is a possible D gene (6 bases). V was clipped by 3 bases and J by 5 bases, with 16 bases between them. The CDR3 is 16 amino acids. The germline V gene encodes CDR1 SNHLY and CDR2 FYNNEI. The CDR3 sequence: CASSEAAGLGTGELFF. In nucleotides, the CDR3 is TGTGCCAGCAGTGAGGCAGCGGGCCTCGGAACCGGGGAGCTGTTTTTT.

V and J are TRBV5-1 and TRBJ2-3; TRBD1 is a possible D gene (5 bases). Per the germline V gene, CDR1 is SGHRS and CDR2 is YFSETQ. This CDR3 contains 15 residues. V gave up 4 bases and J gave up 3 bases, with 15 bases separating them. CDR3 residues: CASSVQGIGTDTQYF. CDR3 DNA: TGCGCCAGCAGCGTTCAGGGAATTGGAACAGATACGCAGTATTTT.

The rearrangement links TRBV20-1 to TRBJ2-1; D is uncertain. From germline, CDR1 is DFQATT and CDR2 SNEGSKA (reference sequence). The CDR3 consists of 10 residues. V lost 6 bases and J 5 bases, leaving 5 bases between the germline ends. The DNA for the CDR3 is TGCAGTGCGGCCAACAATGAGCAGTTCTTC. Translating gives CSAANNEQFF.

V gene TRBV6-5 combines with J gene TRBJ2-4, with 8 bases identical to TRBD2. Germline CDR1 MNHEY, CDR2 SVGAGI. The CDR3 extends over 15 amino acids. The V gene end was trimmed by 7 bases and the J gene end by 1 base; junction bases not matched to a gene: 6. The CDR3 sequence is CASTPTGGAKNIQYF. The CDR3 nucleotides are TGTGCCAGCACCCCGACGGGGGGGGCCAAAAACATTCAGTACTTC.

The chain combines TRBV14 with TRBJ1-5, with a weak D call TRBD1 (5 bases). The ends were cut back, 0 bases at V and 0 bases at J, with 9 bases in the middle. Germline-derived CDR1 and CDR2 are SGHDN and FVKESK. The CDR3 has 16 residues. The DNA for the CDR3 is TGTGCCAGCAGCCAAGATCGGGGGGATAGCAATCAGCCCCAGCATTTT. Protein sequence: CASSQDRGDSNQPQHF.

The CDR3 DNA reads TGTGCCAGCAGCTTAATCCCCTCTTACAATGAGCAGTTCTTC. It encodes CASSLIPSYNEQFF. The chain combines TRBV7-3 with TRBJ2-1, with no clear D. Germline lookup yields CDR1 SGHTA and CDR2 FQGTGA. Trimming took off 1 base at V and 4 bases at J, with 8 bases between the two ends. The CDR3 runs to 14 residues.

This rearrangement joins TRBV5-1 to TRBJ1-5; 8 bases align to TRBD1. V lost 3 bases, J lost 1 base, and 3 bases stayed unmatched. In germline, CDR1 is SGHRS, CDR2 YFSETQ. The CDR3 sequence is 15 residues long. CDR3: CASSSTGESNQPQHF. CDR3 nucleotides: TGCGCCAGCAGCTCGACAGGGGAGAGCAATCAGCCCCAGCATTTT.

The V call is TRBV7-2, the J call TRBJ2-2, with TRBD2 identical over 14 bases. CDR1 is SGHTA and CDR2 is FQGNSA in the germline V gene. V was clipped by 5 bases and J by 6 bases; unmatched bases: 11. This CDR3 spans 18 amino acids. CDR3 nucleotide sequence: TGTGCCAGCAGCCGATCGACTAGCGGGGGGGCCTGGGCCGGGGAGCTGTTTTTT. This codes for CASSRSTSGGAWAGELFF.

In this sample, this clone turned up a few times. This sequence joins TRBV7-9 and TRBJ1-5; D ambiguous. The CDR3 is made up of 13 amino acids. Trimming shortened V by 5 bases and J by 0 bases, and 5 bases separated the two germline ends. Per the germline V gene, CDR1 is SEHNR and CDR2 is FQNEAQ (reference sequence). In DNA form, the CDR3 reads TGTGCCAGCAGCCCGAATAGCAATCAGCCCCAGCATTTT. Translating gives CASSPNSNQPQHF.

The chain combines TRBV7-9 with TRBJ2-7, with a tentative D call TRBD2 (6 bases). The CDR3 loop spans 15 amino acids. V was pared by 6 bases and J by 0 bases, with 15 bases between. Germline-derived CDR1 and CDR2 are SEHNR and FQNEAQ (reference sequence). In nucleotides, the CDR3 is TGTGCCAGCAGTCTCGGGACTCCCAGCTCCTACGAGCAGTACTTC. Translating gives CASSLGTPSSYEQYF.

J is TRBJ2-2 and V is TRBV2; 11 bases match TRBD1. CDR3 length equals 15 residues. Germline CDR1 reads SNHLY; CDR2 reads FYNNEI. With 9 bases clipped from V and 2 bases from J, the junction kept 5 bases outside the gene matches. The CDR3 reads CARTGTGGNTGELFF. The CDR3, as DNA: TGTGCCAGGACCGGGACAGGGGGTAACACCGGGGAGCTGTTTTTT.

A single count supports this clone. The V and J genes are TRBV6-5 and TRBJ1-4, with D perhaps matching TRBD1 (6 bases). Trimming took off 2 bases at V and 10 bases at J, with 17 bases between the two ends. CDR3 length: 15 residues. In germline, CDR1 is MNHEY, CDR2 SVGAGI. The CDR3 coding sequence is TGTGCCAGCAGTTACGGGGGGGGGCCCCCTGCAAAACTGTTTTTT. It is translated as CASSYGGGPPAKLFF.

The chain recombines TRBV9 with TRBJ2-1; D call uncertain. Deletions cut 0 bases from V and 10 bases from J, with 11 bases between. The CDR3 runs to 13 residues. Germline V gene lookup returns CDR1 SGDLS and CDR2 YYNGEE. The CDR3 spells CASSVDPSWEQFF. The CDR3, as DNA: TGTGCCAGCAGCGTAGATCCCTCCTGGGAGCAGTTCTTC.

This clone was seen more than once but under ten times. The CDR3 DNA sequence: TGTGCCAGTAGTACTACCCTACGACAGGGCAGTGGTGAAAAACTGTTTTTT. Translated: CASSTTLRQGSGEKLFF. The rearrangement joins TRBV19 to TRBJ1-4; TRBD1 matches 7 bases. This CDR3 contains 17 residues. The germline CDR1 and CDR2 sequences are LNHDA and SQIVND (reference sequence). Germline trimming cut 4 bases from V and 7 bases from J; bases unmatched to any gene: 15. Based on the CDR3 plus reference TRBV19 and TRBJ1-4, the full variable domain is DGGITQSPKYLFRKEGQNVTLSCEQNLNHDAMYWYRQDPGQGLRLIYYSQIVNDFQKGDIAEGYSVSREKKESFPLTVTSAQKNPTAFYLCASSTTLRQGSGEKLFFGSGTQLSVL.

As DNA, the CDR3 is TGTGCCAGCAGTGACAGGGGTGGCGCTTTCTTT. Translating it yields CASSDRGGAFF. This chain connects TRBV6-5 to TRBJ1-1; 8 positions agree with TRBD1. CDR1 is MNHEY and CDR2 is SVGAGI in the germline V gene. The CDR3 covers 11 residues. Losses at the gene ends were 5 bases for V and 11 bases for J; bases not matched to a gene: 4.

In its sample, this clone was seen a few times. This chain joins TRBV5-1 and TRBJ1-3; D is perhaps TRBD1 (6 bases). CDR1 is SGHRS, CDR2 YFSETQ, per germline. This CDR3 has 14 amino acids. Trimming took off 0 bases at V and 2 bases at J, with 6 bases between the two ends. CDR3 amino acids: CASSLDRAGNTIYF. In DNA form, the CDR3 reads TGCGCCAGCAGCTTGGACAGGGCTGGAAACACCATATATTTT.

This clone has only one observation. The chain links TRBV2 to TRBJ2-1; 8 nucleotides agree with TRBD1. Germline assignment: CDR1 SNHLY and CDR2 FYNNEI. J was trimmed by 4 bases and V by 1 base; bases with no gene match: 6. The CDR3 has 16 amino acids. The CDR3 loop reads CASSEVTGTGYNEQFF. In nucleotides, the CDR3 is TGTGCCAGCAGTGAAGTTACAGGGACAGGTTACAATGAGCAGTTCTTC.

This chain's CDR3 is CASSLALRNYSVPTYEQYF. CDR3 DNA sequence: TGTGCCAGCAGCTTAGCCCTCCGAAACTATAGCGTTCCCACTTACGAGCAGTACTTC. The genes are TRBV7-8 and TRBJ2-7, with D perhaps TRBD2 (5 bases). From germline, CDR1 is SGHVS and CDR2 FQNEAQ. This CDR3 has 19 amino acids. Trimming removed 0 bases from V and 4 bases from J, with 25 bases in between.

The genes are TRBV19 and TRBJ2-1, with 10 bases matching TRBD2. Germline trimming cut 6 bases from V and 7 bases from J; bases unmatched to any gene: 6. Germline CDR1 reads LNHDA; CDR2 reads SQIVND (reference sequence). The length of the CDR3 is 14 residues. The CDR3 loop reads CASRRGLAWNEQFF. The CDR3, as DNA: TGTGCCAGTAGGAGGGGACTAGCGTGGAATGAGCAGTTCTTC.

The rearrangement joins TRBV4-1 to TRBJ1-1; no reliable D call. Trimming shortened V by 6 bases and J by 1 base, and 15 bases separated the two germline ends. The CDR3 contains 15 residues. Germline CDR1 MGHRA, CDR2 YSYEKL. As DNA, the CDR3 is TGCGCCAGCAGTCAAACGACAAATGGGAACACTGAAGCTTTCTTT. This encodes CASSQTTNGNTEAFF.

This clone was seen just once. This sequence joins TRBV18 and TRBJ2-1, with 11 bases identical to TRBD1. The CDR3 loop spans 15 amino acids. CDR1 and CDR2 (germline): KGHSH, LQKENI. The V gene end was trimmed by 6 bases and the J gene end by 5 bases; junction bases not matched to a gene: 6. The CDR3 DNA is TGTGCCAGCTCCCAAGGACAGGGGGCGAACAATGAGCAGTTCTTC. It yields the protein CASSQGQGANNEQFF. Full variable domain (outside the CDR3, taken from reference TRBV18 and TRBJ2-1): NAGVMQNPRHLVRRRGQEARLRCSPMKGHSHVYWYRQLPEEGLKFMVYLQKENIIDESGMPKERFSAEFPKEGPSILRIQQVVRGDSAAYFCASSQGQGANNEQFFGPGTRLTVL.